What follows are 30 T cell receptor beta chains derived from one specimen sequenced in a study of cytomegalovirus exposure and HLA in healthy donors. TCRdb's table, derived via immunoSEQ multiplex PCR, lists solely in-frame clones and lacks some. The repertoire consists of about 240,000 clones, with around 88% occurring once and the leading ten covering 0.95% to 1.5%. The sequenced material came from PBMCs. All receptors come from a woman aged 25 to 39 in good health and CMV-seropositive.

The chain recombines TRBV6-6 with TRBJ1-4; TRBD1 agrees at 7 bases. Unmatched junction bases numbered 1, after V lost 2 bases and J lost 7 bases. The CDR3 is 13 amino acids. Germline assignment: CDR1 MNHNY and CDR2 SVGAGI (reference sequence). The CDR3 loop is CASSYRGLEKLFF. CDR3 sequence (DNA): TGTGCCAGCAGTTACAGGGGGCTTGAAAAACTGTTTTTT.

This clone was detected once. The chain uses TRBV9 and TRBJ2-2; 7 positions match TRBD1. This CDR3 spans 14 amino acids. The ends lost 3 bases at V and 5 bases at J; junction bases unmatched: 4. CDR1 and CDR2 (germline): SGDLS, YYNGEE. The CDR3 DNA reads TGTGCCAGCAGCGACAGGGGTGGGACCGGGGAGCTGTTTTTT. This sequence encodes CASSDRGGTGELFF.

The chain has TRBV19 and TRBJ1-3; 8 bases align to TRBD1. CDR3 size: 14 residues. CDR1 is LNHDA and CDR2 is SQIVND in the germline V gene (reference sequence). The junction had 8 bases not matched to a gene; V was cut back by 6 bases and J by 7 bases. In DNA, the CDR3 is TGTGCCAGTAGCCGGCAGACAGGGGCGAACACCATATATTTT. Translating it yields CASSRQTGANTIYF.

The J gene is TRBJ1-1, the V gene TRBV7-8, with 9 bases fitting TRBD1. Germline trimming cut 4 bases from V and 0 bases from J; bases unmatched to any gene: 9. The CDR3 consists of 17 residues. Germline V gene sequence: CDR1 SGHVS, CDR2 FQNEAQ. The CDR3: CASSSLPGQGMNTEAFF. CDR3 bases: TGTGCCAGCAGCTCTCTACCGGGACAGGGAATGAACACTGAAGCTTTCTTT.

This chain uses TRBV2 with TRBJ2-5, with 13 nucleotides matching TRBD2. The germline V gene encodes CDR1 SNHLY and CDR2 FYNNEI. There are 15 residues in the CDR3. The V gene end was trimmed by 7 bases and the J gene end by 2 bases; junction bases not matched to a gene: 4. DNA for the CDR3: TGTGCCAGCAAAGGGACTAGCGGGACACAAGAGACCCAGTACTTC. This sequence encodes CASKGTSGTQETQYF.

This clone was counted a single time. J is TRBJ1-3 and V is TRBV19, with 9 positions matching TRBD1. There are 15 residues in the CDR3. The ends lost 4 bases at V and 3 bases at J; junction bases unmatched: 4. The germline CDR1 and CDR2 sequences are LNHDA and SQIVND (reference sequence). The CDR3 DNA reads TGTGCCAGTAGTACCGGGACAGGGAATGGAAACACCATATATTTT. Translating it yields CASSTGTGNGNTIYF.

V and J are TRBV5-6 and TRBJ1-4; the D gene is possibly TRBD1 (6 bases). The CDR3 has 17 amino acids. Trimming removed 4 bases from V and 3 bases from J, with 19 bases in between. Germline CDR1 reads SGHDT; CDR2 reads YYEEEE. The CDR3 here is CASSPAGEGVSNEKLFF. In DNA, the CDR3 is TGTGCCAGCAGCCCGGCAGGGGAAGGGGTTTCTAATGAAAAACTGTTTTTT.

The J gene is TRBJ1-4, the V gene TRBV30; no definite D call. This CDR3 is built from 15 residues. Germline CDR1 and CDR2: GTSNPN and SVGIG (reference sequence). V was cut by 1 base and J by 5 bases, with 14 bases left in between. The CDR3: CAWSGSRGPNEKLFF. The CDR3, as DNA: TGTGCCTGGAGTGGATCGCGTGGTCCGAATGAAAAACTGTTTTTT.

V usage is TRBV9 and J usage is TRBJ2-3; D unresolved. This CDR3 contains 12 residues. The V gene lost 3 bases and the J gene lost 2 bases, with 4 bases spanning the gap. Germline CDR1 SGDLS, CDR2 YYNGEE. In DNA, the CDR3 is TGTGCCAGCAGCGCCCACACAGATACGCAGTATTTT. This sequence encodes CASSAHTDTQYF.

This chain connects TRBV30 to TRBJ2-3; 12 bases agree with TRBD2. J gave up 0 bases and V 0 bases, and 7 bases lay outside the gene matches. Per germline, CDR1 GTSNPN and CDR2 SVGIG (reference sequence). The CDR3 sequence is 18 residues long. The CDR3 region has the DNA TGTGCCTGGAGTGTACTAGCGGGAGGAAACCCTAGCACAGATACGCAGTATTTT. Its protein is CAWSVLAGGNPSTDTQYF.

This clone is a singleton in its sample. The CDR3 DNA is TGCAGCTTTCGGCGGGGATTGTTTGACGGGGAGCTGTTTTTT. Translation gives CSFRRGLFDGELFF. The V and J genes are TRBV29-1 and TRBJ2-2, with TRBD2 as a possible D gene (6 bases). Trimming removed 8 bases at V and 7 bases at J, with 20 bases between. The V gene's germline CDR1 is SQVTM and CDR2 ANQGSEA. The CDR3 is 14 amino acids.

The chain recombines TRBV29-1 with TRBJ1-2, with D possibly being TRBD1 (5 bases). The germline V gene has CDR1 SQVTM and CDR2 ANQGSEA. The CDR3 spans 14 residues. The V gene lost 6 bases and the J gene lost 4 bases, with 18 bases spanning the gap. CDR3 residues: CSVPVRGGGYGYTF. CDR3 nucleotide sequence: TGCAGCGTACCGGTTAGGGGAGGCGGCTATGGCTACACCTTC.

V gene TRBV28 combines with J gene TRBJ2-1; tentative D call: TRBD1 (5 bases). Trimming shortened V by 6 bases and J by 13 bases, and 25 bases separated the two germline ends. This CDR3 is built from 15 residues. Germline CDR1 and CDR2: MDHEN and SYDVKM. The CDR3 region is CASREVSVNDRVQFF. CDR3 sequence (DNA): TGTGCCAGCAGAGAAGTTTCCGTGAACGACAGAGTACAGTTCTTC.

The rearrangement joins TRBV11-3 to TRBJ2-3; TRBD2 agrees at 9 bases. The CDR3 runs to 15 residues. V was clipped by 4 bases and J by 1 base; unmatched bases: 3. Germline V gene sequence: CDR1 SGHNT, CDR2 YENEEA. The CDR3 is CASSSRTSGTDTQYF. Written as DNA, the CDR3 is TGTGCCAGCAGCTCGAGGACTAGCGGCACAGATACGCAGTATTTT.

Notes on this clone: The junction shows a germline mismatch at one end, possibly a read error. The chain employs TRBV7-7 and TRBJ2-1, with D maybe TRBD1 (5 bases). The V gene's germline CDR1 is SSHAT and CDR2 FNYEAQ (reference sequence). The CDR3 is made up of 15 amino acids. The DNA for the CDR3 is TGTGCTAGCAGCTTGGGAACAGGATACTACAATGAGCAGTTCTTC. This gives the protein CASSLGTGYYNEQFF.

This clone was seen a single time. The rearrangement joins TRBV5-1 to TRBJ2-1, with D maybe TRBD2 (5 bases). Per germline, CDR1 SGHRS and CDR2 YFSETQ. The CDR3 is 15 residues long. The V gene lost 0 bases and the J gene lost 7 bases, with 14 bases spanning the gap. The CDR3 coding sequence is TGCGCCAGCAGCTTGGTAGCCGGTCGGGGAAATGAGCAGTTCTTC. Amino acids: CASSLVAGRGNEQFF.

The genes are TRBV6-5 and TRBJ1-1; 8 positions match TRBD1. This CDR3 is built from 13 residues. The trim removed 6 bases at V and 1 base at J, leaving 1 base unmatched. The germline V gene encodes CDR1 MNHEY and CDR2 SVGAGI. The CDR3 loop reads CASRGTGNTEAFF. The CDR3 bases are TGTGCCAGCAGGGGGACAGGGAACACTGAAGCTTTCTTT.

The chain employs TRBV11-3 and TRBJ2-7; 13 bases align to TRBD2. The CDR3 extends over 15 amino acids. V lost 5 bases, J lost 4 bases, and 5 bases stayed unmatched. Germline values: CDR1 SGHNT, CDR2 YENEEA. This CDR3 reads CASSLGLAGNYEQYF. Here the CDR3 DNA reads TGTGCCAGCAGCCTGGGACTAGCGGGGAATTACGAGCAGTACTTC.

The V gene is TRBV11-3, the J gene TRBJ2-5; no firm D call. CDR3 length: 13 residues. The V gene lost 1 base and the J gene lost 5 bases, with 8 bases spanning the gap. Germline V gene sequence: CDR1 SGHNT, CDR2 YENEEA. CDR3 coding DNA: TGTGCCAGCAGCTTAGCCCAAGAGGAGACCCAGTACTTC. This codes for CASSLAQEETQYF. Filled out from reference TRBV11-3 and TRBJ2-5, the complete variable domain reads EAGVVQSPRYKIIEKKQPVAFWCNPISGHNTLYWYLQNLGQGPELLIRYENEEAVDDSQLPKDRFSAERLKGVDSTLKIQPAELGDSAVYLCASSLAQEETQYFGPGTRLLVL.

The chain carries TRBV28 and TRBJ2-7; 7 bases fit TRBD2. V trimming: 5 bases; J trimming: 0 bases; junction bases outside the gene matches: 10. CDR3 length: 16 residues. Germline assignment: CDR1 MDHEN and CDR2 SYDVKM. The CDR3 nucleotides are TGTGCCAGCAGTCCCTACCGGGGGAGGGGCTCCTACGAGCAGTACTTC. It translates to CASSPYRGRGSYEQYF.

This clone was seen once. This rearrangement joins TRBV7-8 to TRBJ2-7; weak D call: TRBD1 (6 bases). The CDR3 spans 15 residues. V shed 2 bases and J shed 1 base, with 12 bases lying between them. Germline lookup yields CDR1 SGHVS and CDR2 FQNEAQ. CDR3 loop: CASSLIQGWSYEQYF. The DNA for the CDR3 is TGTGCCAGCAGCTTAATTCAGGGGTGGTCCTACGAGCAGTACTTC.

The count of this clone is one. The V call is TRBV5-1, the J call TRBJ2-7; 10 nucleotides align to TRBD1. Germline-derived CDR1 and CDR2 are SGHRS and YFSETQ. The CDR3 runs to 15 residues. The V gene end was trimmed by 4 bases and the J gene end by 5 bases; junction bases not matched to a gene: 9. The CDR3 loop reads CASSIAGTGVHEQYF. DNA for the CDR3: TGCGCCAGCAGCATTGCCGGGACAGGGGTCCACGAGCAGTACTTC.

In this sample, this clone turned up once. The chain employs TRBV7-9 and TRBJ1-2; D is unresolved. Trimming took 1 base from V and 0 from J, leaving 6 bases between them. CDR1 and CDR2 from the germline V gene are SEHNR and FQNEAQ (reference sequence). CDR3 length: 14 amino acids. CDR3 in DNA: TGTGCCAGCAGCTTAGTGTCCGCTAACTATGGCTACACCTTC. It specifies CASSLVSANYGYTF.

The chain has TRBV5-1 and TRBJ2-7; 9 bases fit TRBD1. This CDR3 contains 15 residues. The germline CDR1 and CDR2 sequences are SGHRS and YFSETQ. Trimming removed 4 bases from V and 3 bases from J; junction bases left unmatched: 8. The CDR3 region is CASSRPGTGSYEQYF. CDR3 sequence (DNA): TGCGCCAGCAGCCGACCCGGGACAGGGAGCTACGAGCAGTACTTC.

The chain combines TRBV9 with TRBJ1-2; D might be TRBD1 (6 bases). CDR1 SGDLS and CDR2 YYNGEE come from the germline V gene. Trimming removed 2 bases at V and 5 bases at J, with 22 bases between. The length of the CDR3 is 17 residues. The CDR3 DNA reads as TGTGCCAGCAGCGTCTACTTTGGGACACCCCTAGGGTATGGCTACACCTTC. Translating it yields CASSVYFGTPLGYGYTF.

DNA of the CDR3: TGTGCCAGCAGTGACAGGGGGCGTATGGGGTATGGCTACACCTTC. This encodes CASSDRGRMGYGYTF. The gene calls are TRBV9 and TRBJ1-2; TRBD1 aligns across 10 bases. V shed 5 bases, J shed 5 bases, and the junction held 9 bases outside the gene matches. The CDR3 has 15 amino acids. Germline values: CDR1 SGDLS, CDR2 YYNGEE.

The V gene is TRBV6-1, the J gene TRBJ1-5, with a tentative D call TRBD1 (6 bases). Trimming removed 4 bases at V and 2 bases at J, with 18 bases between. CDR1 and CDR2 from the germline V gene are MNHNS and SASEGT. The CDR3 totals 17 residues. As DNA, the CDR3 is TGTGCCAGCAGTGGGGTCGGGGGGGCTGGAGGCAATCAGCCCCAGCATTTT. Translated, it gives CASSGVGGAGGNQPQHF.

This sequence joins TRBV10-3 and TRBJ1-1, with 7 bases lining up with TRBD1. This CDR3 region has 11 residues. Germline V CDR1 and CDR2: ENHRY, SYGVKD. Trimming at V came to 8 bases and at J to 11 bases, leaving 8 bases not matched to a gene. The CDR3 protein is CAIRRGQAAFF. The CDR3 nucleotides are TGTGCCATCCGTAGGGGGCAGGCCGCTTTCTTT.

CDR3 sequence reads: CASSTGTASSYEQYF. The CDR3 DNA is TGTGCCAGCAGCACAGGGACAGCCTCCTCCTACGAGCAGTACTTC. This chain links TRBV7-2 with TRBJ2-7; 7 bases map to TRBD1. The CDR3 is 15 residues long. Germline CDR1 is SGHTA and CDR2 is FQGNSA. V lost 5 bases and J lost 0; bases outside the gene matches: 7.

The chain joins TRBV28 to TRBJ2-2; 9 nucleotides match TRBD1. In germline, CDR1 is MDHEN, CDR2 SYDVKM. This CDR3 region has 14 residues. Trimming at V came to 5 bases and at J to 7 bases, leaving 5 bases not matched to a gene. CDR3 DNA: TGTGCCAGCAGTCCCGGACAGGGGATCGGGGAGCTGTTTTTT. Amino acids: CASSPGQGIGELFF.